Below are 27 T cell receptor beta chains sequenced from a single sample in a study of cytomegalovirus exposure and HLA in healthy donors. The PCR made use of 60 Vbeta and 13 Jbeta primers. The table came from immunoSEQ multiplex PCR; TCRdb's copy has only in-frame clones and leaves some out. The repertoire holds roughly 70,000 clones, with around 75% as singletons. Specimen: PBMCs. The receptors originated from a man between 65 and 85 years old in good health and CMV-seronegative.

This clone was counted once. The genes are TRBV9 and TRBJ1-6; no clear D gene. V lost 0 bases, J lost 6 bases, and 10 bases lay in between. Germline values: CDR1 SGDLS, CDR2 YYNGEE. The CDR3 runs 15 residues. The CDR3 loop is CASSVEPASNSPLHF. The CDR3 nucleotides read TGTGCCAGCAGCGTAGAGCCAGCTAGTAATTCACCCCTCCACTTT. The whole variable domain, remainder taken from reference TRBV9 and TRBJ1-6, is DSGVTQTPKHLITATGQRVTLRCSPRSGDLSVYWYQQSLDQGLQFLIQYYNGEERAKGNILERFSAQQFPDLHSELNLSSLELGDSALYFCASSVEPASNSPLHFGNGTRLTVT.

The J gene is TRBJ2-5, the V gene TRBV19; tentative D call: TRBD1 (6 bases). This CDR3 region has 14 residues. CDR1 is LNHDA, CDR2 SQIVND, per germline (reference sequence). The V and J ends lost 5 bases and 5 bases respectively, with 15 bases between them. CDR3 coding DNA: TGTGCCAGTAGTCCACCAGGGGTGGGGGAGACCCAGTACTTC. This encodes CASSPPGVGETQYF.

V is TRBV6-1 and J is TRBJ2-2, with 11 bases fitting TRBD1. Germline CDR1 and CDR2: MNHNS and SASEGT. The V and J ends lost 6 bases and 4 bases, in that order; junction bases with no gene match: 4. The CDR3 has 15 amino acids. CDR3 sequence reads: CASRTDRGLTGELFF. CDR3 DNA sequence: TGTGCCAGCAGAACGGACAGGGGGCTCACCGGGGAGCTGTTTTTT.

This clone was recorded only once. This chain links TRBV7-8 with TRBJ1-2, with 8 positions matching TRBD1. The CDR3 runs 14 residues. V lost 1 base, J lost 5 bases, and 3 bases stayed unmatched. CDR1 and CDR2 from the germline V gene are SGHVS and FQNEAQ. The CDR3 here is CASSLGQGAYGYTF. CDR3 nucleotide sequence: TGTGCCAGCAGCTTAGGGCAGGGGGCTTATGGCTACACCTTC.

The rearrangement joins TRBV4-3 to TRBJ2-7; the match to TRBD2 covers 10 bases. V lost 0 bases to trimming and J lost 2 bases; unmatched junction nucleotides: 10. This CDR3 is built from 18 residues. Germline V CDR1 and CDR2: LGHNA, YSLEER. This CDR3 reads CASSQESPQAGGAYEQYF. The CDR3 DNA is TGCGCCAGCAGCCAAGAAAGTCCCCAAGCGGGGGGGGCCTACGAGCAGTACTTC.

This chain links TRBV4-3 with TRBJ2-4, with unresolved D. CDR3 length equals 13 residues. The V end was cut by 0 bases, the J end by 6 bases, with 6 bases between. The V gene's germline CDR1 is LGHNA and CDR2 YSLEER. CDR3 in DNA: TGCGCCAGCAGCCAAGATTGGCCAAACATTCAGTACTTC. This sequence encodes CASSQDWPNIQYF.

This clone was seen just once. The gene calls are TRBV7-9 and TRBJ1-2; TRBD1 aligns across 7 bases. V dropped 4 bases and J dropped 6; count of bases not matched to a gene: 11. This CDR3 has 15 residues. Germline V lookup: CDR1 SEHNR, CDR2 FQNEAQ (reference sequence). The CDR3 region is CASSSYLPGQHGYTF. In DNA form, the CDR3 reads TGTGCCAGCAGCTCGTACCTCCCGGGACAGCATGGCTACACCTTC.

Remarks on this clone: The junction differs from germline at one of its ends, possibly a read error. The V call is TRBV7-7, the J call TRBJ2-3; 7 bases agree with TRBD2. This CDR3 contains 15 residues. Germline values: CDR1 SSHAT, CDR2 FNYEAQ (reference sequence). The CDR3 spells CASSLGLAGTDTQYF. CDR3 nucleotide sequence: TGTGCTAGCAGCTTAGGGCTAGCGGGCACAGATACGCAGTATTTT.

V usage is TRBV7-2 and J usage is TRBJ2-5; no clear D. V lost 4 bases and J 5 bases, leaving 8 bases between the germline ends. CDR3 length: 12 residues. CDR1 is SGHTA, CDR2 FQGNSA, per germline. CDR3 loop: CASSSIAETQYF. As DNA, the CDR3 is TGTGCCAGCAGCTCAATTGCGGAGACCCAGTACTTC.

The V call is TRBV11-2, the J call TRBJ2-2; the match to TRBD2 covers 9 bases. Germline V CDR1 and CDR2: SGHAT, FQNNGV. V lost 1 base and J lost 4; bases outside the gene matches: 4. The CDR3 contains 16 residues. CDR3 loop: CASSLALAGTTGELFF. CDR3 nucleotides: TGTGCCAGCAGCTTAGCTCTAGCGGGGACCACCGGGGAGCTGTTTTTT.

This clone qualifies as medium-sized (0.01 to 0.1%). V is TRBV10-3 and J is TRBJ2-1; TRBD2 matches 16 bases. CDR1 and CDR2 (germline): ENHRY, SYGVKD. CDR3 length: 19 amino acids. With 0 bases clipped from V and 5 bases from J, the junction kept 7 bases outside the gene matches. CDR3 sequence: CAISESSGTSGRDNNEQFF. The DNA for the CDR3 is TGTGCCATCAGTGAGTCATCCGGGACTAGCGGGAGGGATAACAATGAGCAGTTCTTC.

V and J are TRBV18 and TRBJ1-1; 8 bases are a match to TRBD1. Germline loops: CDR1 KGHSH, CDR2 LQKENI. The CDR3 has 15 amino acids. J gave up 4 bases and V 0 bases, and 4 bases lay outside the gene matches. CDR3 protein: CASSPPSRGLTEAFF. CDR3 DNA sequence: TGTGCCAGCTCACCACCATCCAGGGGGCTCACTGAAGCTTTCTTT.

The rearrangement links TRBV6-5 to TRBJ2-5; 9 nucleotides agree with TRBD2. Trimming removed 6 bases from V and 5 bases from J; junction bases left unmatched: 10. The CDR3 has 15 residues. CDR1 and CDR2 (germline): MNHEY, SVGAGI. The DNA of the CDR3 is TGTGCCAGCAGAAGATCGGCGGGGGGGCGGGAGACCCAGTACTTC. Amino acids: CASRRSAGGRETQYF.

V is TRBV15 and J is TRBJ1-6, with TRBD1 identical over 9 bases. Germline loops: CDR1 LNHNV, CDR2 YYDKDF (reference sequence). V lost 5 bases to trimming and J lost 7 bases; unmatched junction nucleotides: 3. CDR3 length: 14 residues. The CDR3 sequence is CATSGGQGNSPLHF. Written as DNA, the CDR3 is TGTGCCACCAGCGGGGGACAGGGAAATTCACCCCTCCACTTT.

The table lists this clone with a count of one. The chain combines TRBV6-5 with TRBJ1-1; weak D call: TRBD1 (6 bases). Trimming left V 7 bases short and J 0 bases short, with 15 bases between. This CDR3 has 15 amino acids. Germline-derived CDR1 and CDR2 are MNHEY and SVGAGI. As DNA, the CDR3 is TGTGCCAGCACCTTAGGGGGGGCGATGAACACTGAAGCTTTCTTT. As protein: CASTLGGAMNTEAFF.

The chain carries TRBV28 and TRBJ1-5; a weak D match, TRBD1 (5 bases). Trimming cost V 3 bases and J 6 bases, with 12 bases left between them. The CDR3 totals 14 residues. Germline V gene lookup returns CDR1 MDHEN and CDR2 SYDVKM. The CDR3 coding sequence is TGTGCCAGCAGTTTCCCAATGGGGGGTCAGCCCCAGCATTTT. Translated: CASSFPMGGQPQHF.

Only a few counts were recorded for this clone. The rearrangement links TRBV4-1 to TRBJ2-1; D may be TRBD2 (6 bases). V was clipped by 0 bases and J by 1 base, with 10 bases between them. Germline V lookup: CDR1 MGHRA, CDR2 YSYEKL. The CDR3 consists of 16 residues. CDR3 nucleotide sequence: TGCGCCAGCAGCCAAGAGGCTAGCGAATCCTACAATGAGCAGTTCTTC. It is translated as CASSQEASESYNEQFF.

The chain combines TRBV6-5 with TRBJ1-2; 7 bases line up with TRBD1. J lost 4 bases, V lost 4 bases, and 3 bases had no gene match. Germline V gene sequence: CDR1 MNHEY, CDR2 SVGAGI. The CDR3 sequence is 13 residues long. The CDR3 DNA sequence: TGTGCCAGCAGTTCGTACAGGGGCTATGGCTACACCTTC. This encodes CASSSYRGYGYTF.

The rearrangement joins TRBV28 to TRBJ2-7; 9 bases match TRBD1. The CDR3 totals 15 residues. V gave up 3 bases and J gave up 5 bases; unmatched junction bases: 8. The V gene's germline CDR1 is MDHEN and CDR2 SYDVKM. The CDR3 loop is CASSFGGTGRHEQYF. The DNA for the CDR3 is TGTGCCAGCAGTTTCGGGGGGACAGGGAGGCACGAGCAGTACTTC.

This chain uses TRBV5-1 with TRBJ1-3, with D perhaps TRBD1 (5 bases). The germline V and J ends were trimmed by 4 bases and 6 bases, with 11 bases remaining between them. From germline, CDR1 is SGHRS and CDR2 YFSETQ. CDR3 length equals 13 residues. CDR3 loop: CASSLGGLNTIYF. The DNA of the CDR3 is TGCGCCAGCAGCCTCGGGGGTTTAAACACCATATATTTT.

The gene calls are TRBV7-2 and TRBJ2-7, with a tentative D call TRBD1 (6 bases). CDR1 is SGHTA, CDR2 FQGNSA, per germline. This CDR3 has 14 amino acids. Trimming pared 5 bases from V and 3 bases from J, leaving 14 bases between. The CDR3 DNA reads TGTGCCAGCAGCCCACCGACAGGCCTCTACGAGCAGTACTTC. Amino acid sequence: CASSPPTGLYEQYF.

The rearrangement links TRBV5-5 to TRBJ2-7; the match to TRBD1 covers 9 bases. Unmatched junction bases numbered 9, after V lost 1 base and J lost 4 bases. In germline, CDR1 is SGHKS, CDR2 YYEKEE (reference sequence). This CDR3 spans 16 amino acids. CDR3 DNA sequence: TGTGCCAGCAGCTTGTATGCCTCGGACAGGGGATACGAGCAGTACTTC. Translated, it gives CASSLYASDRGYEQYF.

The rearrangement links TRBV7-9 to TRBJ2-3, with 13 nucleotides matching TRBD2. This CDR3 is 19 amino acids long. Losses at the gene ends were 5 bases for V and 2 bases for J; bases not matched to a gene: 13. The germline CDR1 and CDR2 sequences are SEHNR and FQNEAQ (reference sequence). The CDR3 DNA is TGTGCCAGCAGCCCTAGGGGGAAGACTAGCGGGGGGACCACAGATACGCAGTATTTT. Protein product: CASSPRGKTSGGTTDTQYF.

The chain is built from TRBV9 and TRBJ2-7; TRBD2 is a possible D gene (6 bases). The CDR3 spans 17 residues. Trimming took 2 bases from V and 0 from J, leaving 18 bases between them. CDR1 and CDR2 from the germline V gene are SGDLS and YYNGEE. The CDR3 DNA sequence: TGTGCCAGCAGCGTCTCTCCCTGGGGGGTAGGCTCCTACGAGCAGTACTTC. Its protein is CASSVSPWGVGSYEQYF.

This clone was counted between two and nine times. The CDR3 DNA reads TGTGCCAGCAGCTTAGTAGTAGGGGACACTGAAGCTTTCTTT. Translated, it gives CASSLVVGDTEAFF. The gene calls are TRBV11-2 and TRBJ1-1; D is possibly TRBD1 (5 bases). CDR1 is SGHAT and CDR2 is FQNNGV in the germline V gene. Trimming removed 1 base at V and 3 bases at J, with 9 bases between. The CDR3 covers 14 residues. The full variable domain, completed using reference TRBV11-2 and TRBJ1-1, is EAGVAQSPRYKIIEKRQSVAFWCNPISGHATLYWYQQILGQGPKLLIQFQNNGVVDDSQLPKDRFSAERLKGVDSTLKIQPAKLEDSAVYLCASSLVVGDTEAFFGQGTRLTVV.

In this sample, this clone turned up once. The CDR3 here is CASSGCGIEAYEQYF. The CDR3 DNA follows: TGCGCCAGCAGTGGCTGCGGGATCGAAGCCTACGAGCAGTACTTC. V gene TRBV23-1 combines with J gene TRBJ2-7; D is perhaps TRBD2 (6 bases). TRBV23-1 is identified as an open reading frame with a role that is uncertain. CDR3 length equals 15 residues. V lost 5 bases and J lost 2, with 16 bases in between.

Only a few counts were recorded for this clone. The DNA for the CDR3 is TGCGCCAGCAGCCAAGCAGTACAGGGCCGCAATGAGCAGTTCTTC. Translation: CASSQAVQGRNEQFF. The chain uses TRBV4-3 and TRBJ2-1; D possibly corresponds to TRBD1 (6 bases). Germline values: CDR1 LGHNA, CDR2 YSLEER. The CDR3 length is 15 residues. V was cut by 1 base and J by 6 bases, with 13 bases left in between.